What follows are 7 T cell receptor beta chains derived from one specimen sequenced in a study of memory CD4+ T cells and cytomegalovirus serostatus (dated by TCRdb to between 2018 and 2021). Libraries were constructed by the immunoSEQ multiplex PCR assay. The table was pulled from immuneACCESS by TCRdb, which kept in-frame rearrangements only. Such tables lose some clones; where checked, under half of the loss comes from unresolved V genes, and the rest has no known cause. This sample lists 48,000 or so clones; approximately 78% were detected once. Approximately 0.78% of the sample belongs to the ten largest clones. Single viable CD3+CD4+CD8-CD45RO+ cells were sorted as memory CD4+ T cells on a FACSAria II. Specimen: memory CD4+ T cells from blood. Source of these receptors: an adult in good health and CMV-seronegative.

For the CDR3, the DNA is TGTGCCAGCAGCCCCTTGACTAAACGGGAGACCCAGTACTTC. The encoded protein is CASSPLTKRETQYF. V gene TRBV14 combines with J gene TRBJ2-5, with a tentative D call TRBD2 (5 bases). CDR3 length: 14 amino acids. CDR1 and CDR2 (germline): SGHDN, FVKESK. V was trimmed by 4 bases and J by 5 bases, leaving 14 bases between them. Based on the CDR3 plus reference TRBV14 and TRBJ2-5, the full variable domain is EAGVTQFPSHSVIEKGQTVTLRCDPISGHDNLYWYRRVMGKEIKFLLHFVKESKQDESGMPNNRFLAERTGGTYSTLKVQPAELEDSGVYFCASSPLTKRETQYFGPGTRLLVL.

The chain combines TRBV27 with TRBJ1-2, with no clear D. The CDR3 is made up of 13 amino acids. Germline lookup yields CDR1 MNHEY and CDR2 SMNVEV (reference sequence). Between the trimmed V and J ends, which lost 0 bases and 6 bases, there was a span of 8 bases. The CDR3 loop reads CASSLSRIHGYTF. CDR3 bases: TGTGCCAGCAGTTTATCCCGGATCCATGGCTACACCTTC.

Written as DNA, the CDR3 is TGTGCCTGGAACGGGGGACAGGGATATAACTATGGCTACACCTTC. Its protein product is CAWNGGQGYNYGYTF. The V and J genes are TRBV30 and TRBJ1-2; 9 nucleotides align to TRBD1. Germline V gene data show CDR1 as GTSNPN and CDR2 as SVGIG (reference sequence). The ends lost 4 bases at V and 1 base at J; junction bases unmatched: 7. The length of the CDR3 is 15 residues.

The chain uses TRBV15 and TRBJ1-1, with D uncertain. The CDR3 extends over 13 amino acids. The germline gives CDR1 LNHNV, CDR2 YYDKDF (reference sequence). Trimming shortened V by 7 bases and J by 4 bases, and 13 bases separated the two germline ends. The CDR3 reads CATKLGVGTEAFF. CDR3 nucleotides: TGTGCCACCAAGCTCGGGGTCGGCACTGAAGCTTTCTTT.

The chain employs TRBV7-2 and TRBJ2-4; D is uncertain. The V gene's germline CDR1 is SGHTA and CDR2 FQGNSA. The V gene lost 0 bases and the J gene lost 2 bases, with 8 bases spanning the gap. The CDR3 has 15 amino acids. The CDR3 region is CASSLAVPSKNIQYF. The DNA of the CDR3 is TGTGCCAGCAGCTTAGCAGTCCCCTCCAAAAACATTCAGTACTTC.

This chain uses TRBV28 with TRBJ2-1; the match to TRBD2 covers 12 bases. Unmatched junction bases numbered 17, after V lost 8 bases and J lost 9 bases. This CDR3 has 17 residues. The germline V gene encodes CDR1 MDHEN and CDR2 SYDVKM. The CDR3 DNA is TGTGCCAGCTCGACCTCACTACTAGCGGGAGGATACGGTGAGCAGTTCTTC. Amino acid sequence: CASSTSLLAGGYGEQFF.

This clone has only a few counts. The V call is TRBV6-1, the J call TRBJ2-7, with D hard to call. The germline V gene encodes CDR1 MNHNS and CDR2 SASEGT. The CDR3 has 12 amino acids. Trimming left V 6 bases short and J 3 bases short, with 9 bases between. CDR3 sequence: CASRIDGYEQYF. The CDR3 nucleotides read TGTGCCAGCAGGATCGACGGCTACGAGCAGTACTTC.